This section outlines one T cell receptor (beta chain) sequence together with its context. The CDR3 length is 16 residues. Germline assignment: CDR1 SGHTA and CDR2 FQGNSA. Trimming pared 2 bases from V and 1 base from J, leaving 9 bases between. Clones were read by immunoSEQ multiplex PCR, and TCRdb kept only the in-frame ones, dropping some. Of roughly 89,000 clones listed, around 94% were seen once; the top ten hold 1.5% to 2%. The sample belongs to a study of T cell changes during pregnancy in multiple sclerosis. The clonotype was recovered from a female donor in good health, enrolled as a control in a pregnancy study. The source was peripheral blood, collected after pregnancy. The J gene is TRBJ2-6, the V gene TRBV7-2, with D perhaps matching TRBD2 (6 bases). The CDR3 sequence is CASSLTLASGANVLTF. CDR3 DNA: TGTGCCAGCAGCTTAACACTAGCTTCTGGGGCCAACGTCCTGACTTTC.